This TCR beta chain was found in a study of Ad26.COV2.S vaccination and SARS-CoV-2 variants. Study-level information: Into the muscle, Ad26.COV2.S was dosed once or twice, 56 days apart.

Treatment given: roughly 19 received Ad26.COV2.S at low or high dose, single or two shots; roughly 5 received placebo; per-sample allocation not given. Following the first vaccine or placebo injection, samples were taken on day 63. An Ad26 vector carrying the Wuhan-strain SARS-CoV-2 spike served as the vaccine. Clones were sequenced by immunoSEQ multiplex PCR, and TCRdb holds only the in-frame ones, with some missing. The table lists just over 350,000 clones, 80% to 90% of them singletons. Unmatched junction bases numbered 12, after V lost 1 base and J lost 7 bases. Germline CDR1 and CDR2: SGHVS and FQNEAQ. The CDR3 spans 17 residues.

This TCR was sampled from a person aged 18 to 65 who received the Ad26.COV2.S COVID-19 vaccine or a placebo. Source: peripheral blood, taken in a trial of Ad26.COV2.S vaccine versus placebo. This rearrangement joins TRBV7-8 to TRBJ1-4; TRBD1 matches 7 bases. The CDR3 here is CASSLESAGTEGEKLFF. As DNA, the CDR3 is TGTGCCAGCAGCTTAGAATCTGCAGGGACAGAGGGTGAAAAACTGTTTTTT.